This entry is about one T cell receptor (beta chain). In germline, CDR1 is MNHEY, CDR2 SMNVEV (reference sequence). The CDR3 sequence is 14 residues long. V lost 0 bases and J 7 bases, leaving 12 bases between the germline ends. Some clones are missing from TCRdb's copy, which holds only in-frame ones; the method was immunoSEQ multiplex PCR. The sample includes tens of thousands of clones, around 91% of them seen just once. The data are from a study of OX40 agonist ivuxolimab in advanced cancers. The origin of this receptor is an adult with an advanced solid tumor such as melanoma, head and neck, liver or kidney cancer. The chain has TRBV27 and TRBJ1-2; D unclear. This specimen was CD4+ or CD8+ T cells sorted from blood, taken in a trial of the OX40 agonist ivuxolimab. Here the CDR3 reads CASSLSRASGGYTF. The CDR3 DNA sequence: TGTGCCAGCAGTTTATCGAGGGCCTCAGGTGGCTACACCTTC.